What follows are 25 T cell receptor beta chains derived from one specimen sequenced in a study of Graves' ophthalmopathy and Graves' hyperthyroidism. Using RNA transcripts, the TCR beta CDR3 regions were amplified. HTBI primers were employed in first-round RT-PCR, then a second-round multiplex PCR followed. TCRdb redid the calling of the multiplex PCR reads with MiXCR, one entry per CDR3 protein. The sample contains about 700,000 distinct CDR3 sequences, 40% of which appear only once. Material: peripheral blood. Receptors were obtained from an adult man with Graves' ophthalmopathy.

The chain combines TRBV9 with TRBJ2-7; 9 bases map to TRBD2. Germline lookup yields CDR1 SGDLS and CDR2 YYNGEE. J gave up 5 bases and V 5 bases, and 8 bases lay outside the gene matches. The CDR3 consists of 14 residues. CDR3 DNA: TGTGCCAGCAGTATTGGACTAGCGCTGGACGAGCAGTACTTC. Translated: CASSIGLALDEQYF. Supplemented by reference TRBV9 and TRBJ2-7, the full variable domain reads DSGVTQTPKHLITATGQRVTLRCSPRSGDLSVYWYQQSLDQGLQFLIQYYNGEERAKGNILERFSAQQFPDLHSELNLSSLELGDSALYFCASSIGLALDEQYFGPGTRLTVT.

This clonotype was observed at least ten times. The chain recombines TRBV15 with TRBJ1-2, with D possibly matching TRBD1 (5 bases). The CDR3 is made up of 14 amino acids. Trimming stripped 3 bases from V and 4 bases from J, with 12 bases between. The germline V gene encodes CDR1 LNHNV and CDR2 YYDKDF (reference sequence). The CDR3 nucleotides are TGTGCCACCAGCAGTCGGGGGATCTTCTATGGCTACACCTTC. It yields the protein CATSSRGIFYGYTF.

V usage is TRBV29-1 and J usage is TRBJ2-1; 8 nucleotides match TRBD2. The CDR3 is 15 residues long. V shed 3 bases, J shed 9 bases, and the junction held 13 bases outside the gene matches. The germline CDR1 and CDR2 sequences are SQVTM and ANQGSEA. CDR3 bases: TGCAGCGTTGATCGTCCAGCGGGGGTGTCCGTTGAGCAGTTCTTC. It codes for CSVDRPAGVSVEQFF.

To note about this clonotype: An end of the junction does not agree with germline; a read error may underlie this. The chain uses TRBV7-9 and TRBJ1-3, with a possible D match to TRBD1 (6 bases). The germline CDR1 and CDR2 sequences are SEHNR and FQNEAQ (reference sequence). This CDR3 comprises 16 residues. CDR3 sequence: CAGSLVDRLSGNTIYF. The CDR3 DNA is TGTGCCGGCAGCTTAGTAGACAGGCTCTCTGGAAACACCATATATTTT.

This clonotype was observed at least ten times. The chain links TRBV2 to TRBJ1-5; D remains unclear. Germline CDR1 SNHLY, CDR2 FYNNEI. The CDR3 consists of 15 residues. Trimming left V 3 bases short and J 0 bases short, with 9 bases between. CDR3 sequence reads: CASSEENDSNQPQHF. For the CDR3, the DNA is TGTGCCAGCAGTGAGGAGAACGATAGCAATCAGCCCCAGCATTTT.

This clonotype was counted only a few times. This chain uses TRBV11-1 with TRBJ2-5; D unresolved. CDR3 length equals 14 residues. V lost 2 bases to trimming and J lost 4 bases, with 11 bases between them. The germline CDR1 and CDR2 sequences are SGHAT and FQDESV (reference sequence). CDR3 nucleotides: TGTGCCAGCAGCTTACAGTATCTCGGAGAGACCCAGTACTTC. Its protein product is CASSLQYLGETQYF.

The rearrangement uses TRBV11-2 and TRBJ2-5; 16 bases are a match to TRBD2. The junction had 5 bases not matched to a gene; V was cut back by 5 bases and J by 5 bases. This CDR3 has 16 residues. Germline CDR1 is SGHAT and CDR2 is FQNNGV. The CDR3 DNA reads TGTGCCAGCAGCGCCGGGACTAGCGGGAGGGGTGAGACCCAGTACTTC. The encoded protein is CASSAGTSGRGETQYF.

In this sample, this clonotype turned up many times. V usage is TRBV29-1 and J usage is TRBJ1-2, with a tentative D call TRBD1 (6 bases). V lost 2 bases, J lost 3 bases, and 13 bases lay in between. The germline V gene has CDR1 SQVTM and CDR2 ANQGSEA. This CDR3 has 14 residues. The CDR3 coding sequence is TGCAGCGTTGAACTAGGCGGACAGTACTATGGCTACACCTTC. Translated: CSVELGGQYYGYTF.

This clonotype was detected many times. For the CDR3, the DNA is TGTGCCAGCACGTTAGGGCAGAACTCCAATCAGCCCCAGCATTTT. This sequence encodes CASTLGQNSNQPQHF. The chain carries TRBV6-1 and TRBJ1-5; D is unclear. Germline V gives CDR1 MNHNS, CDR2 SASEGT. The CDR3 loop spans 15 amino acids. The ends were cut back, 7 bases at V and 3 bases at J, with 16 bases in the middle.

J is TRBJ2-7 and V is TRBV25-1; either TRBD1 or TRBD2 may fit D (5 bases each). V was clipped by 5 bases and J by 0 bases, with 14 bases between them. The CDR3 spans 15 residues. CDR1 and CDR2 (germline): MGHDK, SYGVNS. CDR3 sequence reads: CASSSAPGHSYEQYF. CDR3 in DNA: TGTGCCAGCAGTTCGGCCCCGGGGCACTCCTACGAGCAGTACTTC.

For this clonotype: This may be a read error: a much more frequent sequence differs by one nucleotide. The rearrangement links TRBV4-2 to TRBJ1-2; 10 positions agree with TRBD1. Germline CDR1 LGHNA, CDR2 YNFKEQ. This CDR3 is built from 16 residues. In DNA, the CDR3 is TGTGCCTGCAGCTTGGCTTCTGGACAGGGGGACTATGGCTACACCTTC. It yields the protein CACSLASGQGDYGYTF.

This sequence joins TRBV20-1 and TRBJ1-6, with D uncertain. The CDR3 sequence is 14 residues long. Germline lookup yields CDR1 DFQATT and CDR2 SNEGSKA (reference sequence). Deletions cut 5 bases from V and 9 bases from J, with 17 bases between. The CDR3 nucleotides are TGCAGTGCTCGACTAGCGGGGATTACTTCACCCCTCCACTTT. This codes for CSARLAGITSPLHF.

In this sample, this clonotype turned up many times. In DNA form, the CDR3 reads TGTGCCAGCAGCACAAGGGTGGACGATGGCTACACCTTC. Protein: CASSTRVDDGYTF. The rearrangement uses TRBV9 and TRBJ1-2; D is unresolved. The V end lost 4 bases, the J end lost 6 bases, and 13 bases lay between the germline ends. This CDR3 is built from 13 residues. Germline CDR1 and CDR2: SGDLS and YYNGEE. Full variable domain (outside the CDR3, taken from reference TRBV9 and TRBJ1-2): DSGVTQTPKHLITATGQRVTLRCSPRSGDLSVYWYQQSLDQGLQFLIQYYNGEERAKGNILERFSAQQFPDLHSELNLSSLELGDSALYFCASSTRVDDGYTFGSGTRLTVV.

This clonotype was seen many times. V and J are TRBV29-1 and TRBJ2-7; D remains ambiguous. The CDR3 loop spans 12 amino acids. CDR1 is SQVTM and CDR2 is ANQGSEA in the germline V gene. V was cut by 4 bases and J by 3 bases, with 10 bases left in between. CDR3 residues: CSVGGLGYEQYF. The DNA for the CDR3 is TGCAGCGTTGGTGGATTAGGCTACGAGCAGTACTTC.

V and J are TRBV19 and TRBJ2-2; 7 bases are shared with TRBD2. Germline V gene data show CDR1 as LNHDA and CDR2 as SQIVND (reference sequence). This CDR3 comprises 16 residues. Trimming cost V 6 bases and J 4 bases; bases outside gene matches: 11. The CDR3 nucleotides read TGTGCCAGTAGAAACCAGGGTGCGGGAGTCACCGGGGAGCTGTTTTTT. Its protein is CASRNQGAGVTGELFF.

This clonotype appeared many times. The chain employs TRBV7-2 and TRBJ1-1; no definite D call. V shed 1 base and J shed 6 bases, with 6 bases lying between them. The CDR3 runs 12 residues. The germline V gene encodes CDR1 SGHTA and CDR2 FQGNSA. DNA for the CDR3: TGTGCCAGCAGCTTAGTTCCCCCTGAAGCTTTCTTT. This encodes CASSLVPPEAFF.

As to this clonotype: Given a much more abundant clone one base away, this may be a read error. This chain joins TRBV7-6 and TRBJ2-7; D unresolved. CDR3 length: 13 residues. CDR1 SGHVS and CDR2 FNYEAQ come from the germline V gene. CDR3 loop: CPSSPAASDEQYF. The CDR3 DNA sequence: TGTCCCAGCAGCCCCGCGGCGTCCGACGAGCAGTACTTC.

This clonotype was recorded at least ten times. The V call is TRBV9, the J call TRBJ2-7, with D uncertain. The CDR3 covers 14 residues. V was pared by 3 bases and J by 2 bases, with 12 bases between. Germline V CDR1 and CDR2: SGDLS, YYNGEE. The CDR3 reads CASSATVLPYEQYF. The CDR3 nucleotides read TGTGCCAGCAGCGCCACAGTACTCCCCTACGAGCAGTACTTC.

The chain couples TRBV7-8 to TRBJ2-3; D might be TRBD1 or TRBD2, each matching 5 bases. Trimming took 3 bases from V and 1 from J, leaving 11 bases between them. The CDR3 contains 15 residues. Germline CDR1 reads SGHVS; CDR2 reads FQNEAQ. The CDR3 spells CASSFLVGGTDTQYF. As DNA, the CDR3 is TGTGCCAGCAGCTTTCTTGTGGGGGGCACAGATACGCAGTATTTT.

Concerning this clonotype: It may be a read error: a sequence one base away is much more abundant. V is TRBV19 and J is TRBJ1-3; D gene unclear. The V end lost 3 bases, the J end lost 2 bases, and 11 bases lay between the germline ends. Germline CDR1 LNHDA, CDR2 SQIVND (reference sequence). The length of the CDR3 is 15 residues. CDR3 region: CASSITWEAGNTIYF. CDR3 bases: TGTGCCAGTAGTATTACGTGGGAAGCTGGAAACACCATATATTTT. The whole variable domain, remainder taken from reference TRBV19 and TRBJ1-3, is DGGITQSPKYLFRKEGQNVTLSCEQNLNHDAMYWYRQDPGQGLRLIYYSQIVNDFQKGDIAEGYSVSREKKESFPLTVTSAQKNPTAFYLCASSITWEAGNTIYFGEGSWLTVV.

CDR3 sequence reads: CARSAGSNTGELFF. The DNA of the CDR3 is TGCGCCCGTTCGGCGGGGTCGAACACCGGGGAGCTGTTTTTT. The J gene is TRBJ2-2, the V gene TRBV10-2, with D tentatively TRBD2 (6 bases). V lost 11 bases and J lost 0, with 13 bases in between. The CDR3 length is 14 residues. Germline V gives CDR1 WSHSY, CDR2 SAAADI.

The genes are TRBV14 and TRBJ1-4; 11 nucleotides agree with TRBD1. Germline-derived CDR1 and CDR2 are SGHDN and FVKESK. V shed 1 base and J 7 bases; nucleotides not matched to a gene: 5. This CDR3 spans 16 amino acids. The CDR3 spells CASSQARGTGGEKLFF. The CDR3 DNA reads TGTGCCAGCAGCCAAGCCCGAGGGACAGGGGGTGAAAAACTGTTTTTT.

This clonotype was picked up many times. J is TRBJ1-6 and V is TRBV5-4, with unresolved D. The germline gives CDR1 SGHNT, CDR2 YYREEE (reference sequence). Trimming left V 0 bases short and J 8 bases short, with 9 bases between. This CDR3 region has 14 residues. CDR3 residues: CASSLGRQDSPLHF. The CDR3 nucleotides are TGTGCCAGCAGCTTGGGGCGGCAGGATTCACCCCTCCACTTT. The variable domain in full, with the rest retrieved from reference TRBV5-4 and TRBJ1-6, is ETGVTQSPTHLIKTRGQQVTLRCSSQSGHNTVSWYQQALGQGPQFIFQYYREEENGRGNFPPRFSGLQFPNYSSELNVNALELDDSALYLCASSLGRQDSPLHFGNGTRLTVT.

This clonotype was seen more than once but under ten times. The chain employs TRBV19 and TRBJ1-2; no reliable D call. The V gene's germline CDR1 is LNHDA and CDR2 SQIVND (reference sequence). This CDR3 is 10 amino acids long. Trimming shortened V by 6 bases and J by 6 bases, and 5 bases separated the two germline ends. The CDR3 sequence: CASRGNGYTF. CDR3 nucleotide sequence: TGTGCCAGTAGGGGAAATGGCTACACCTTC.

This clonotype was detected many times. This chain joins TRBV9 and TRBJ1-6, with a possible D match to TRBD1 (6 bases). Germline V gene data show CDR1 as SGDLS and CDR2 as YYNGEE. With 0 bases removed from V and 8 bases from J, the gap between germline ends came to 12 bases. The CDR3 sequence is 15 residues long. CDR3 sequence (DNA): TGTGCCAGCAGCGTAGGAGTCAGGGGTGATTCACCCCTCCACTTT. This sequence encodes CASSVGVRGDSPLHF.